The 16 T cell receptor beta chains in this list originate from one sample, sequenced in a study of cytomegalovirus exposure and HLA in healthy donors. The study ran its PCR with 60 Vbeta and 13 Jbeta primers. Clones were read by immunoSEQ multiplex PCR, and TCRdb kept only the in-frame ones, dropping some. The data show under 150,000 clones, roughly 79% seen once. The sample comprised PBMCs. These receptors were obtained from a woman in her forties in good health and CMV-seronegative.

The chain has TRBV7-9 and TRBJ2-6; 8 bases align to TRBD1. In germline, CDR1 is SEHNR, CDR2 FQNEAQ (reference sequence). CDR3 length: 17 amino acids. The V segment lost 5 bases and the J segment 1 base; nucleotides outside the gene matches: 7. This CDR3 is CASSRDRGISGANVLTF. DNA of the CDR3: TGTGCCAGCAGCCGTGACAGGGGAATTTCTGGGGCCAACGTCCTGACTTTC.

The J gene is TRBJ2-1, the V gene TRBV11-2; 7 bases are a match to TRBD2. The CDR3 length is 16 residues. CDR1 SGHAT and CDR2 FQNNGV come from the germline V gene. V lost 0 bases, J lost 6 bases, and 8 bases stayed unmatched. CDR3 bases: TGTGCCAGCAGCTTAGATCCTGGCGGGAGTTTCAATGAGCAGTTCTTC. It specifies CASSLDPGGSFNEQFF.

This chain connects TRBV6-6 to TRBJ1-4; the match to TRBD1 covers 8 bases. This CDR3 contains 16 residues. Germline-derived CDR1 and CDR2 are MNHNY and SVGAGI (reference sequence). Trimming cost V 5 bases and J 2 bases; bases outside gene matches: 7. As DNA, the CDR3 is TGTGCCAGCAGTGTACTACCAGGGGGCACTAATGAAAAACTGTTTTTT. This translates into CASSVLPGGTNEKLFF.

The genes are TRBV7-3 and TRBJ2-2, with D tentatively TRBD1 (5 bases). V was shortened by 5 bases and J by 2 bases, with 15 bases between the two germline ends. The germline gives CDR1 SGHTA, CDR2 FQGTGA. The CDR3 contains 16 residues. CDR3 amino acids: CASSPQGQTNTGELFF. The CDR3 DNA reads TGTGCCAGCAGCCCCCAGGGCCAGACTAACACCGGGGAGCTGTTTTTT.

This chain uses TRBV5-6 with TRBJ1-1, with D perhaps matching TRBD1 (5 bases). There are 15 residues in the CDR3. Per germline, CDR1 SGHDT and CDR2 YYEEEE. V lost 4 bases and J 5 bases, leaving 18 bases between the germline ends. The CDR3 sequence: CASSLLRDGSTEAFF. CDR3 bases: TGTGCCAGCAGCCTGCTGCGGGACGGATCGACTGAAGCTTTCTTT.

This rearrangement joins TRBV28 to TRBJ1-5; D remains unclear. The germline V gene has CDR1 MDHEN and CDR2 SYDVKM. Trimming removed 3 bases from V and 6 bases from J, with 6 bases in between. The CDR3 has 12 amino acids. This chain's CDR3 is CASSFEGQPQHF. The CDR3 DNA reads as TGTGCCAGCAGTTTCGAGGGTCAGCCCCAGCATTTT.

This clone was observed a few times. The CDR3, as DNA: TGTGCCAGCAGTCCCAGGCAGGGGGCAAGACTGTTTTTT. Protein sequence: CASSPRQGARLFF. The rearrangement joins TRBV6-6 to TRBJ2-2; TRBD1 matches at 8 bases. This CDR3 contains 13 residues. CDR1 and CDR2 from the germline V gene are MNHNY and SVGAGI (reference sequence). Losses at the gene ends were 5 bases for V and 14 bases for J; bases not matched to a gene: 10.

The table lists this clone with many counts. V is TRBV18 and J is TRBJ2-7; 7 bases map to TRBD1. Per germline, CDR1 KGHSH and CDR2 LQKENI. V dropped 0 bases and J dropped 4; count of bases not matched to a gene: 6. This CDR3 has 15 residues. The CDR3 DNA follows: TGTGCCAGCTCACCACCTACAGGGGTTGGTTACGAGCAGTACTTC. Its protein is CASSPPTGVGYEQYF.

CDR3 sequence: CAITRTSDLGEQYF. DNA of the CDR3: TGTGCCATCACCCGGACTAGCGACTTAGGCGAGCAGTACTTC. V gene TRBV10-3 combines with J gene TRBJ2-7; 9 nucleotides line up with TRBD2. The CDR3 is made up of 14 amino acids. The V and J ends lost 7 bases and 6 bases, in that order; junction bases with no gene match: 10. Germline V gene sequence: CDR1 ENHRY, CDR2 SYGVKD.

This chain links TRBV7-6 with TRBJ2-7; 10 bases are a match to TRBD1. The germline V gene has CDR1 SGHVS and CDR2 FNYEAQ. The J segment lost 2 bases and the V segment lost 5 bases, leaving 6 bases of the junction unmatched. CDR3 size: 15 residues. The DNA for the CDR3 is TGTGCCAGCAGCCTGCGGACAGGGGGTCCCTACGAGCAGTACTTC. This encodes CASSLRTGGPYEQYF.

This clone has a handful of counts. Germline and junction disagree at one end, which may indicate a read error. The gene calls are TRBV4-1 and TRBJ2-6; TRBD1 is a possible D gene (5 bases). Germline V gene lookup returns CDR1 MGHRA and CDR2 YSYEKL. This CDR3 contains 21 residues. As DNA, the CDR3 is TGCGCCAGCAGCCAAGACAGACGACAGTCGCAAAGCCTCTCTGGGGCCAACGGCCTGACTTTC. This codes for CASSQDRRQSQSLSGANGLTF.

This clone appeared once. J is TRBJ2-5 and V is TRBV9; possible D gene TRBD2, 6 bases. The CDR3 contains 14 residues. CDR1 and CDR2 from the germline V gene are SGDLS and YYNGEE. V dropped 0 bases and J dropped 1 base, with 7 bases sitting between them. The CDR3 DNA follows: TGTGCCAGCAGCGTAGGGGGGGTCCAAGAGACCCAGTACTTC. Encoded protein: CASSVGGVQETQYF.

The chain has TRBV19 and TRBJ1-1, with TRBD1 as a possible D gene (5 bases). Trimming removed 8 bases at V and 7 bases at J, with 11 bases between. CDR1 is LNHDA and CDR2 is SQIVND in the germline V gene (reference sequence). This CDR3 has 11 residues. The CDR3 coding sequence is TGTGCCAGTGGCCTAGGGGATGAAGCTTTCTTT. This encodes CASGLGDEAFF.

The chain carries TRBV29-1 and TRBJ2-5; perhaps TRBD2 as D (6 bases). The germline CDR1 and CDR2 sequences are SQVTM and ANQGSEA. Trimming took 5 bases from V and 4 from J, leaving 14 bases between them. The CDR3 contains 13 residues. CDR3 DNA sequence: TGCAGCGTTAGACCTAGCGAACCAGAGACCCAGTACTTC. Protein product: CSVRPSEPETQYF.

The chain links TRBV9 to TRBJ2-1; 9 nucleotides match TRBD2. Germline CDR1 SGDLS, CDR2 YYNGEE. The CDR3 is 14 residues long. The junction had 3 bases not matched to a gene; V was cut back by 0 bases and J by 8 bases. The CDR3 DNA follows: TGTGCCAGCAGCGTAGTCGCGGGAGGGGATGAGCAGTTCTTC. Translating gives CASSVVAGGDEQFF.

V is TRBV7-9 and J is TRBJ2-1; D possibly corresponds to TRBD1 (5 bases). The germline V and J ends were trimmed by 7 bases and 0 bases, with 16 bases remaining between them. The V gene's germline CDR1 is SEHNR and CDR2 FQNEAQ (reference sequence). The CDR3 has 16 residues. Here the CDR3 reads CASTPGQGFSYNEQFF. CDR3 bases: TGTGCCAGCACCCCAGGCCAGGGATTCTCCTACAATGAGCAGTTCTTC.